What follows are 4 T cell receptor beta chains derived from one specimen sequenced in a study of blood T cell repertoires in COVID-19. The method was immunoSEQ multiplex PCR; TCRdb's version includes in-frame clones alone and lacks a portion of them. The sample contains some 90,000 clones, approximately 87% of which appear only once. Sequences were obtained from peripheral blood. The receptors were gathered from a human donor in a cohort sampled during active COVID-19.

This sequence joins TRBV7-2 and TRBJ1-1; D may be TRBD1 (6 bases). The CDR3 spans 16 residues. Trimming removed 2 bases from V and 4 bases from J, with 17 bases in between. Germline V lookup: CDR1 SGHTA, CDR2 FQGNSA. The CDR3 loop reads CASSLQALGAGTEAFF. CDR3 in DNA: TGTGCCAGCAGCTTACAGGCACTGGGGGCCGGCACTGAAGCTTTCTTT.

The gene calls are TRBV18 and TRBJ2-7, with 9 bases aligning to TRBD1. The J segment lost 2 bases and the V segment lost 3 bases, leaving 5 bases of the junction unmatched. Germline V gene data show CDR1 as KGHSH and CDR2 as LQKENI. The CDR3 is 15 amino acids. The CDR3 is CASSPGTGSPYEQYF. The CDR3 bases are TGTGCCAGCTCACCCGGGACAGGGAGTCCCTACGAGCAGTACTTC.

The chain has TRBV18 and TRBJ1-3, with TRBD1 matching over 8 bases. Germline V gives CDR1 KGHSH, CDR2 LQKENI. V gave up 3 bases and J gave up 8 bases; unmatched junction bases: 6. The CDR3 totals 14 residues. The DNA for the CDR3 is TGTGCCAGCTCACCGACAGGGGAACAAGACACCATATATTTT. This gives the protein CASSPTGEQDTIYF. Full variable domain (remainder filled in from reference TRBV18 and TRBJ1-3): NAGVMQNPRHLVRRRGQEARLRCSPMKGHSHVYWYRQLPEEGLKFMVYLQKENIIDESGMPKERFSAEFPKEGPSILRIQQVVRGDSAAYFCASSPTGEQDTIYFGEGSWLTVV.

CDR3 amino acids: CASSYSTGGGYGYTF. The CDR3 region has the DNA TGTGCCAGCAGTTACTCGACTGGGGGCGGCTATGGCTACACCTTC. This rearrangement joins TRBV6-5 to TRBJ1-2, with D perhaps TRBD1 (6 bases). V was clipped by 0 bases and J by 4 bases, with 12 bases between them. There are 15 residues in the CDR3. Germline V gives CDR1 MNHEY, CDR2 SVGAGI.